This TCR beta chain is drawn from a study of blood T cell repertoires in COVID-19. Per the original methods: Reference gene primer amplification gave nucleated cell count estimates. Data came from immunoSEQ multiplex PCR; TCRdb stores just in-frame clones and leaves some out. V, J and clone size are those of that table, while D and trimming were read from the DNA. The table has about 220,000 clones, more than 80% seen once. The CDR3 has 12 amino acids. V lost 5 bases and J lost 10; bases outside the gene matches: 5. Specimen: PBMCs or T cells enriched from blood (not recorded which). V and J are TRBV12-3 or TRBV12-4 and TRBJ2-1, with 7 bases matching TRBD2. The source is a woman aged 40 to 50 with acute COVID-19. CDR3 nucleotide sequence: TGTGCCAGCAGTCGCGGGGGAAGGGAGCAGTTCTTC. Protein product: CASSRGGREQFF.